This record covers a single T cell receptor beta chain. Antigen unknown. This entry belongs to a study of CD8+ T cells in alopecia areata. Findings of the study overall: Against the mouse data, patients shared TCRs less clearly, possibly for HLA reasons. There were also resident alphabeta T cells of normal skin sequenced in scalp samples.

Following RNA extraction, reverse transcription yielded cDNA that acted as the sequencing template. Assay used: immunoSEQ multiplex PCR; TCRdb lists only in-frame clones, some missing. The table records 37,000 or so clones, 45% to 70% of them present only once. CD4+ cells obtained from about 5 patients were subjected to sorting into CD25+CD127- cells. In alopecia areata patients, both lesional scalp punch biopsies and peripheral blood were collected. Per germline, CDR1 PRHDT and CDR2 FYEKMQ (reference sequence). Germline trimming cut 5 bases from V and 3 bases from J; bases unmatched to any gene: 4. The CDR3 sequence is 16 residues long.

The chain combines TRBV13 with TRBJ2-7; 16 nucleotides line up with TRBD2. The receptor comes from a human donor with alopecia areata. The sample comprised CD4+ Tregs sorted from blood. Here the CDR3 DNA reads TGTGCCAGCAGCATGGGACTAGCGGGAGGGCTCTACGAGCAGTACTTC. Amino acids: CASSMGLAGGLYEQYF.